Following are 16 T cell receptor beta chains from one sample sequenced in a study of shared clonotypes between healthy human individuals. TCRdb's copy holds only in-frame clones and misses some; the assay was immunoSEQ multiplex PCR. The data show approximately 590,000 clones, with 95% to 96% seen just once and 0.1% to 0.11% held by the top ten. It was CD45RO-negative cells, positively selected for CCR7, that made up naive CD8 cells, with terminally differentiated effector memory CD45RA+ cells excluded. Sequencing was performed on naive CD8+ T cells sorted from blood. These receptors all come from a woman aged 25 to 39 in good health.

The V gene is TRBV28, the J gene TRBJ1-1; possible D gene TRBD1, 5 bases. V was cut by 6 bases and J by 5 bases, with 13 bases left in between. Germline-derived CDR1 and CDR2 are MDHEN and SYDVKM. This CDR3 has 13 residues. The CDR3 DNA reads TGTGCCAGCAGCCCCGGGGGGGGGACTGAAGCTTTCTTT. It is translated as CASSPGGGTEAFF. Looking up the rest from reference TRBV28 and TRBJ1-1 gives the full variable domain: DVKVTQSSRYLVKRTGEKVFLECVQDMDHENMFWYRQDPGLGLRLIYFSYDVKMKEKGDIPEGYSVSREKKERFSLILESASTNQTSMYLCASSPGGGTEAFFGQGTRLTVV.

The chain couples TRBV6-5 to TRBJ2-7; D uncertain. The V end was cut by 0 bases, the J end by 4 bases, with 16 bases between. The CDR3 is made up of 16 amino acids. Germline values: CDR1 MNHEY, CDR2 SVGAGI. CDR3 amino acids: CASSYSITPLVYEQYF. In DNA, the CDR3 is TGTGCCAGCAGTTACTCGATTACTCCCTTAGTGTACGAGCAGTACTTC.

The gene calls are TRBV2 and TRBJ1-1; D might be TRBD1 (5 bases). This CDR3 spans 15 amino acids. Germline V lookup: CDR1 SNHLY, CDR2 FYNNEI. The V end lost 7 bases, the J end lost 1 base, and 16 bases lay between the germline ends. CDR3 sequence: CASTIQGRGNTEAFF. The CDR3 DNA sequence: TGTGCCAGCACCATCCAGGGAAGGGGGAACACTGAAGCTTTCTTT.

The V and J genes are TRBV13 and TRBJ2-5; D remains ambiguous. Trimming took off 4 bases at V and 2 bases at J, with 11 bases between the two ends. Germline CDR1 PRHDT, CDR2 FYEKMQ (reference sequence). The CDR3 runs to 14 residues. CDR3 DNA: TGTGCCAGCAGCTCTCAGACTGGTCAAGAGACCCAGTACTTC. It translates to CASSSQTGQETQYF.

This clone was detected only a few times. The rearrangement uses TRBV7-3 and TRBJ2-2, with D unresolved. There are 14 residues in the CDR3. V lost 5 bases and J 1 base, leaving 8 bases between the germline ends. The germline V gene encodes CDR1 SGHTA and CDR2 FQGTGA. CDR3 nucleotides: TGTGCCAGCAGCCCCGTCCTGAACACCGGGGAGCTGTTTTTT. The encoded protein is CASSPVLNTGELFF.

This clone was counted only a few times. The rearrangement uses TRBV7-7 and TRBJ2-5; tentatively, D is TRBD2 (5 bases). Looked up from germline, CDR1 is SSHAT and CDR2 is FNYEAQ (reference sequence). Trimming stripped 6 bases from V and 1 base from J, with 12 bases between. The CDR3 runs 14 residues. CDR3 DNA sequence: TGTGCCAGCAGTCCCGGACTCCCCCAAGAGACCCAGTACTTC. It is translated as CASSPGLPQETQYF.

V and J are TRBV5-6 and TRBJ2-1; D is undetermined. Per germline, CDR1 SGHDT and CDR2 YYEEEE. The CDR3 length is 14 residues. V was cut by 3 bases and J by 6 bases, with 13 bases left in between. The CDR3 DNA is TGTGCCAGCAGCTCGGGTGTGGCTAGCAATGAGCAGTTCTTC. Amino acids: CASSSGVASNEQFF.

This chain joins TRBV5-4 and TRBJ2-7; a weak D match, TRBD1 (6 bases). The CDR3 loop spans 14 amino acids. Between the trimmed V and J ends, which lost 0 bases and 2 bases, there was a span of 9 bases. Germline V gene lookup returns CDR1 SGHNT and CDR2 YYREEE (reference sequence). The CDR3 DNA reads TGTGCCAGCAGCTTGGACAGGGCCACCTACGAGCAGTACTTC. Protein: CASSLDRATYEQYF.

J is TRBJ2-7 and V is TRBV27; TRBD2 matches 15 bases. From germline, CDR1 is MNHEY and CDR2 SMNVEV (reference sequence). This CDR3 has 17 amino acids. With 6 bases clipped from V and 0 bases from J, the junction kept 6 bases outside the gene matches. Here the CDR3 reads CASRSGTSGRNSYEQYF. The CDR3 bases are TGTGCCAGCAGATCAGGGACTAGCGGGAGGAACTCCTACGAGCAGTACTTC.

The chain couples TRBV9 to TRBJ2-1; 9 bases fit TRBD2. CDR1 and CDR2 (germline): SGDLS, YYNGEE. The CDR3 has 10 amino acids. The CDR3 here is CASGSDEQFF. The DNA of the CDR3 is TGTGCTAGCGGGAGCGATGAGCAGTTCTTC.

The chain joins TRBV7-2 to TRBJ2-3; TRBD2 agrees at 10 bases. Trimming removed 2 bases from V and 0 bases from J; junction bases left unmatched: 11. Per germline, CDR1 SGHTA and CDR2 FQGNSA. This CDR3 is built from 19 residues. The CDR3 sequence is CASSLPVAGGLTSTDTQYF. The DNA for the CDR3 is TGTGCCAGCAGCTTACCAGTAGCGGGAGGCCTAACTAGCACAGATACGCAGTATTTT.

The V and J genes are TRBV15 and TRBJ2-2; D uncertain. The CDR3 is made up of 17 amino acids. Per the germline V gene, CDR1 is LNHNV and CDR2 is YYDKDF (reference sequence). V gave up 0 bases and J gave up 4 bases, with 15 bases separating them. The CDR3 DNA is TGTGCCACCAGCAGAGACGGCGCCCTCGAAATCACCGGGGAGCTGTTTTTT. Encoded protein: CATSRDGALEITGELFF.

This clone is a singleton in its sample. The chain couples TRBV27 to TRBJ2-3; no clear D. Between the trimmed V and J ends, which lost 4 bases and 2 bases, there was a span of 4 bases. The CDR3 spans 12 residues. CDR1 is MNHEY and CDR2 is SMNVEV in the germline V gene (reference sequence). The CDR3 DNA is TGTGCCAGCAGTTCTTTCACAGATACGCAGTATTTT. It codes for CASSSFTDTQYF.

V usage is TRBV7-9 and J usage is TRBJ1-1; D gene unclear. V was cut by 1 base and J by 0 bases, with 6 bases left in between. The V gene's germline CDR1 is SEHNR and CDR2 FQNEAQ (reference sequence). This CDR3 spans 14 amino acids. The CDR3: CASSLVMVNTEAFF. The CDR3, as DNA: TGTGCCAGCAGCTTAGTCATGGTGAACACTGAAGCTTTCTTT.

The chain recombines TRBV5-6 with TRBJ2-1, with a possible D match to TRBD1 (6 bases). The germline CDR1 and CDR2 sequences are SGHDT and YYEEEE. V lost 2 bases, J lost 4 bases, and 16 bases lay in between. The CDR3 contains 16 residues. CDR3 sequence reads: CASSLESTGRYNEQFF. Written as DNA, the CDR3 is TGTGCCAGCAGCTTAGAATCGACAGGACGATACAATGAGCAGTTCTTC.

J is TRBJ2-7 and V is TRBV9; a possible D gene is TRBD2 (6 bases). Looked up from germline, CDR1 is SGDLS and CDR2 is YYNGEE. The length of the CDR3 is 16 residues. V was pared by 0 bases and J by 3 bases, with 16 bases between. The CDR3 DNA is TGTGCCAGCAGCGTAGCAGCGGCGGGGAACCACTACGAGCAGTACTTC. Translation: CASSVAAAGNHYEQYF.